This is a list of T cell receptor beta chains from one sample in a study of cytomegalovirus exposure and HLA in healthy donors. Repertoires were generated with immunoSEQ multiplex PCR, while TCRdb's copy carries only in-frame clones and drops some. The sample records 110,000 or so clones, about 81% being singletons. The sequencing input was PBMCs. Receptors originate from a man aged 35-49 years in good health and CMV-seronegative. Both conserved end residues are part of each CDR3. A D gene is named only where the DNA matches it firmly. For some rows the clone size is stated as once, few or many, or as a class when expanded; others skip it.

J gene: TRBJ2-5; D gene: TRBD1; clone size: .; CDR3 length: 15; V gene: TRBV6-5; CDR3 DNA: TGTGCCACTTCTTCCGGGACAGGGGTATGGGAGACCCAGTACTTC; CDR3 protein: CATSSGTGVWETQYF
J gene: TRBJ1-1; D gene: .; clone size: .; CDR3 length: 13; V gene: TRBV6-5; CDR3 DNA: TGTGCCACCCGGCGGGGGAAACGCGCTGAAGCTTTCTTT; CDR3 protein: CATRRGKRAEAFF
J gene: TRBJ2-7; D gene: TRBD1; clone size: once; CDR3 length: 15; V gene: TRBV27; CDR3 DNA: TGTGCCAGCAGTCCCTGGGGACAGGGGTTCGGCGAGCAGTACTTC; CDR3 protein: CASSPWGQGFGEQYF
J gene: TRBJ2-6; D gene: TRBD2; clone size: .; CDR3 length: 19; V gene: TRBV10-3; CDR3 DNA: TGTGCCATCAGTGTGGCTAGCGGGAGCTTCCTGAGTGGGGCCAACGTCCTGACTTTC; CDR3 protein: CAISVASGSFLSGANVLTF
J gene: TRBJ2-6; D gene: TRBD2; clone size: few; CDR3 length: 18; V gene: TRBV4-2; CDR3 DNA: TGTGCCAGCAGCCTTCGACTAGCGGGAGGCTCTGGGGCCAACGTCCTGACTTTC; CDR3 protein: CASSLRLAGGSGANVLTF
J gene: TRBJ1-1; D gene: .; clone size: .; CDR3 length: 14; V gene: TRBV5-1; CDR3 DNA: TGCGCCAGCAGCTTGGCGGGACAGAACACTGAAGCTTTCTTT; CDR3 protein: CASSLAGQNTEAFF
J gene: TRBJ2-6; D gene: .; clone size: once; CDR3 length: 15; V gene: TRBV7-9; CDR3 DNA: TGTGCCAGCAGCTTAGTTAGTTCTGGGGCCAACGTCCTGACTTTC; CDR3 protein: CASSLVSSGANVLTF
J gene: TRBJ2-1; D gene: .; clone size: .; CDR3 length: 18; V gene: TRBV5-1; CDR3 DNA: TGCGCCAGCAGCACCCCTACTCTAGCTACGAGTTCCTACAATGAGCAGTTCTTC; CDR3 protein: CASSTPTLATSSYNEQFF
J gene: TRBJ2-7; D gene: TRBD1; clone size: .; CDR3 length: 14; V gene: TRBV5-1; CDR3 DNA: TGCGCCAGCAGCCAGGGACAGTATCGGGGCGAGCAGTACTTC; CDR3 protein: CASSQGQYRGEQYF
J gene: TRBJ1-2; D gene: .; clone size: .; CDR3 length: 15; V gene: TRBV14; CDR3 DNA: TGTGCCAGCAGCCAAGAGGGTCGACAGCCATATGGCTACACCTTC; CDR3 protein: CASSQEGRQPYGYTF
J gene: TRBJ2-1; D gene: TRBD2; clone size: .; CDR3 length: 16; V gene: TRBV27; CDR3 DNA: TGTGCCAGCACCAAGGCCGGGACTAGCGACTACAATGAGCAGTTCTTC; CDR3 protein: CASTKAGTSDYNEQFF
J gene: TRBJ1-1; D gene: .; clone size: few; CDR3 length: 12; V gene: TRBV30; CDR3 DNA: TGTGCCTGGAGTACCGATACGGAGGAAGCTTTCTTT; CDR3 protein: CAWSTDTEEAFF
J gene: TRBJ1-5; D gene: .; clone size: .; CDR3 length: 15; V gene: TRBV30; CDR3 DNA: TGTGCCTGGAGTGAGAGAGGAGTCTTAAATCAGCCCCAGCATTTT; CDR3 protein: CAWSERGVLNQPQHF
J gene: TRBJ2-3; D gene: .; clone size: .; CDR3 length: 13; V gene: TRBV30; CDR3 DNA: TGTGCCTGGAGTGTTTCGTCTCTAGATACGCAGTATTTT; CDR3 protein: CAWSVSSLDTQYF
J gene: TRBJ1-1; D gene: .; clone size: .; CDR3 length: 18; V gene: TRBV5-5; CDR3 DNA: TGTGCCAGCAGCTTGGCGATATTACAGGGTCAGGGGAACACTGAAGCTTTCTTT; CDR3 protein: CASSLAILQGQGNTEAFF
J gene: TRBJ1-2; D gene: .; clone size: once; CDR3 length: 13; V gene: TRBV29-1; CDR3 DNA: TGCAGCGTTGTTCAGGGGATAACCTATGGCTACACCTTC; CDR3 protein: CSVVQGITYGYTF
J gene: TRBJ2-7; D gene: TRBD2; clone size: .; CDR3 length: 16; V gene: TRBV27; CDR3 DNA: TGTGCCAGCAGTCCTCTATCCTCTAGCGGGACCTACGAGCAGTACTTC; CDR3 protein: CASSPLSSSGTYEQYF
J gene: TRBJ1-5; D gene: TRBD1; clone size: .; CDR3 length: 15; V gene: TRBV19; CDR3 DNA: TGTGCCAGTAGTCCCGGGACAGGGGGCCCTCAGCCCCAGCATTTT; CDR3 protein: CASSPGTGGPQPQHF
J gene: TRBJ1-1; D gene: .; clone size: .; CDR3 length: 14; V gene: TRBV7-6; CDR3 DNA: TGTGCCAGCAGCCCTAGGCCAGGGGCCCCTGAAGCTTTCTTT; CDR3 protein: CASSPRPGAPEAFF
J gene: TRBJ2-7; D gene: .; clone size: .; CDR3 length: 13; V gene: TRBV30; CDR3 DNA: TGTGCCTGGAGTGTACTATCTACTTACGAGCAGTACTTC; CDR3 protein: CAWSVLSTYEQYF
J gene: TRBJ1-2; D gene: .; clone size: .; CDR3 length: 14; V gene: TRBV9; CDR3 DNA: TGTGCCAGCAGCACGGGAGGGCAGAACTATGGCTACACCTTC; CDR3 protein: CASSTGGQNYGYTF
J gene: TRBJ2-4; D gene: TRBD2; clone size: once; CDR3 length: 13; V gene: TRBV27; CDR3 DNA: TGTGCCAGCAGTTTAGCGGGAGGGAACATTCAGTACTTC; CDR3 protein: CASSLAGGNIQYF
J gene: TRBJ2-3; D gene: .; clone size: .; CDR3 length: 13; V gene: TRBV5-4; CDR3 DNA: TGTGCCAGCAGCTTGCAGGGCACAGATACGCAGTATTTT; CDR3 protein: CASSLQGTDTQYF
J gene: TRBJ1-4; D gene: TRBD1; clone size: .; CDR3 length: 15; V gene: TRBV7-9; CDR3 DNA: TGTGCCAGCAGCCTGGGACAGGGGGGAGGTGAAAAACTGTTTTTT; CDR3 protein: CASSLGQGGGEKLFF
J gene: TRBJ2-5; D gene: TRBD2; clone size: few; CDR3 length: 16; V gene: TRBV30; CDR3 DNA: TGTGCCTGGAGTTTTCGTGGCGGGGGGGCCGCTGAGACCCAGTACTTC; CDR3 protein: CAWSFRGGGAAETQYF
J gene: TRBJ1-4; D gene: TRBD1; clone size: once; CDR3 length: 13; V gene: TRBV5-1; CDR3 DNA: TGCGCCACCAGGGACAGCCCTAATGAAAAACTGTTTTTT; CDR3 protein: CATRDSPNEKLFF
J gene: TRBJ1-5; D gene: .; clone size: once; CDR3 length: 16; V gene: TRBV6-1; CDR3 DNA: TGTGCCAGCAGTGGTTCCTCTGGGGGCGCGAATCAGCCCCAGCATTTT; CDR3 protein: CASSGSSGGANQPQHF
J gene: TRBJ2-5; D gene: .; clone size: few; CDR3 length: 11; V gene: TRBV2; CDR3 DNA: TGTGCCAGCCGGCAGGAAGAGACCCAGTACTTC; CDR3 protein: CASRQEETQYF
J gene: TRBJ2-7; D gene: TRBD1; clone size: .; CDR3 length: 14; V gene: TRBV6-1; CDR3 DNA: TGTGCCAGCAGTGAAGTCGGGACAGGGAACGAGCAGTACTTC; CDR3 protein: CASSEVGTGNEQYF
J gene: TRBJ2-3; D gene: TRBD2; clone size: once; CDR3 length: 16; V gene: TRBV7-6; CDR3 DNA: TGTGCCAGCAGCTTACTGGGCGGGGGGAGTGGAGATACGCAGTATTTT; CDR3 protein: CASSLLGGGSGDTQYF
J gene: TRBJ2-7; D gene: .; clone size: .; CDR3 length: 14; V gene: TRBV28; CDR3 DNA: TGTGCCAGCAGTCCACCGGACTTTACCTACGAGCAGTACTTC; CDR3 protein: CASSPPDFTYEQYF
J gene: TRBJ1-1; D gene: TRBD1; clone size: .; CDR3 length: 14; V gene: TRBV15; CDR3 DNA: TGTGCCTCCGCGGCAACAGGGGGAAACACTGAAGCTTTCTTT; CDR3 protein: CASAATGGNTEAFF
J gene: TRBJ1-3; D gene: .; clone size: .; CDR3 length: 13; V gene: TRBV11-3; CDR3 DNA: TGTGCCAGCAGCCCCCATTCCGGAAACACCATATATTTT; CDR3 protein: CASSPHSGNTIYF
J gene: TRBJ1-5; D gene: .; clone size: .; CDR3 length: 15; V gene: TRBV19; CDR3 DNA: TGTGCCAGTAGTATCTCAGGCGGGAACAATCAGCCCCAGCATTTT; CDR3 protein: CASSISGGNNQPQHF
J gene: TRBJ2-2; D gene: .; clone size: few; CDR3 length: 12; V gene: TRBV6-5; CDR3 DNA: TGTGCCAGCAGGAAGGAGACCGGGGAGCTGTTTTTT; CDR3 protein: CASRKETGELFF
J gene: TRBJ2-7; D gene: TRBD1; clone size: .; CDR3 length: 15; V gene: TRBV9; CDR3 DNA: TGTGCCAGCAGCGCCGGACAGGGGAGTTGGTACGAGCAGTACTTC; CDR3 protein: CASSAGQGSWYEQYF
J gene: TRBJ2-2; D gene: TRBD1; clone size: .; CDR3 length: 15; V gene: TRBV5-1; CDR3 DNA: TGCGCCAGCCATGACCGACAGGGAAGGACCGGGGAGCTGTTTTTT; CDR3 protein: CASHDRQGRTGELFF
J gene: TRBJ2-2; D gene: .; clone size: .; CDR3 length: 14; V gene: TRBV18; CDR3 DNA: TGTGCCAGCTCACCAGTGAGACAAACCGGGGAGCTGTTTTTT; CDR3 protein: CASSPVRQTGELFF
J gene: TRBJ1-2; D gene: TRBD1; clone size: .; CDR3 length: 14; V gene: TRBV30; CDR3 DNA: TGTGCCTGGGGCCCCTCGGGACAGGGGGCGGGCTACACCTTC; CDR3 protein: CAWGPSGQGAGYTF
J gene: TRBJ2-7; D gene: .; clone size: few; CDR3 length: 11; V gene: TRBV6-6; CDR3 DNA: TGTGCCAGCAGTTCCCTATACGAGCAGTACTTC; CDR3 protein: CASSSLYEQYF
J gene: TRBJ2-5; D gene: .; clone size: .; CDR3 length: 14; V gene: TRBV10-1; CDR3 DNA: TGCGCCAGCAGTGAACCCGGGTACCAAGAGACCCAGTACTTC; CDR3 protein: CASSEPGYQETQYF
J gene: TRBJ2-1; D gene: TRBD2; clone size: .; CDR3 length: 15; V gene: TRBV12-5; CDR3 DNA: TGTGCTAGTGGCGTCGGGGGACTAGCCTACAATGAGCAGTTCTTC; CDR3 protein: CASGVGGLAYNEQFF
J gene: TRBJ2-5; D gene: .; clone size: few; CDR3 length: 15; V gene: TRBV12-5; CDR3 DNA: TGTGCTAGTGGTTTGGGAACGGACAGTTTTGAGACCCAGTACTTC; CDR3 protein: CASGLGTDSFETQYF
J gene: TRBJ2-6; D gene: TRBD2; clone size: few; CDR3 length: 16; V gene: TRBV10-3; CDR3 DNA: TGTGCCATCAGTGAGCGGGAGGGCTCTGGGGCCAACGTCCTGACTTTC; CDR3 protein: CAISEREGSGANVLTF